This is a list of T cell receptor beta chains from one sample in a study of T cell changes during pregnancy in multiple sclerosis. TCRdb keeps only in-frame clones here, not all; method: immunoSEQ multiplex PCR. Of around 100,000 clones listed, about 90% are singletons. Sequences were derived from peripheral blood, sampled after pregnancy. These receptors all come from a female donor with multiple sclerosis, enrolled in a pregnancy study. The CDR3 runs from the conserved cysteine through the conserved F or W. D genes are given only for firm matches. Size values are once, few and many counts, or a class for expanded clones, and some rows have none.

d_gene | abundance | j_gene | v_gene | CDR3aa | CDR3nt
TRBD1 | NA | TRBJ1-1 | TRBV5-6 | CASSLQGASTEAFF | TGTGCCAGCAGCTTACAGGGGGCAAGCACTGAAGCTTTCTTT
NA | NA | TRBJ1-1 | TRBV19 | CASSRKGYTEAFF | TGTGCCAGTAGTAGGAAGGGGTACACTGAAGCTTTCTTT
NA | NA | TRBJ2-7 | TRBV18 | CASSAGYSYEQYF | TGTGCCAGCTCAGCCGGGTACTCCTACGAGCAGTACTTC
NA | NA | TRBJ2-5 | TRBV13 | CASSPTTGGQETQYF | TGTGCCAGCAGCCCCACAACGGGTGGTCAAGAGACCCAGTACTTC
NA | NA | TRBJ2-1 | TRBV27 | CASSLEQLSLPSSYNEQFF | TGTGCCAGCAGTTTGGAACAGCTTAGTTTACCAAGCTCCTACAATGAGCAGTTCTTC
NA | few | TRBJ2-2 | TRBV13 | CASSLGLVELGELFF | TGTGCCAGCAGCTTAGGACTAGTCGAACTCGGGGAGCTGTTTTTT
TRBD1 | NA | TRBJ1-4 | TRBV4-1 | CASSQDGTGGLKLFF | TGCGCCAGCAGCCAAGACGGGACAGGGGGCCTCAAACTGTTTTTT
TRBD1 | NA | TRBJ1-2 | TRBV5-1 | CASSATGGEGGYTF | TGCGCCAGCAGTGCGACAGGGGGCGAGGGTGGCTACACCTTC
NA | NA | TRBJ2-7 | TRBV4-1 | CASSHLQSYEQYF | TGCGCCAGCAGCCACCTACAGAGTTACGAGCAGTACTTC
TRBD1 | NA | TRBJ2-7 | TRBV10-3 | CAIRARGQGVHEQYF | TGTGCCATCAGAGCGAGGGGACAGGGGGTACACGAGCAGTACTTC
NA | NA | TRBJ1-2 | TRBV7-2 | CASSFRQAGALNYGYTF | TGTGCCAGCAGCTTCCGCCAGGCTGGGGCTCTGAACTATGGCTACACCTTC
NA | once | TRBJ1-3 | TRBV19 | CASQGYLGNTIYF | TGTGCCAGCCAGGGATATCTGGGAAACACCATATATTTT
TRBD1 | NA | TRBJ2-1 | TRBV5-4 | CASSSVHSTGYEQFF | TGTGCCAGCAGCTCCGTACACTCGACAGGGTATGAGCAGTTCTTC
NA | once | TRBJ1-1 | TRBV28 | CASSLKLVGAGSSFF | NA
NA | NA | TRBJ1-1 | TRBV7-2 | CASSLTAGNTEAFF | TGTGCCAGCAGCTTAACTGCCGGGAACACTGAAGCTTTCTTT
NA | NA | TRBJ2-1 | TRBV30 | CAWSVQLGRGGFGEQFF | TGTGCCTGGAGTGTTCAATTGGGGAGGGGGGGCTTCGGTGAGCAGTTCTTC
TRBD1 | NA | TRBJ2-3 | TRBV7-3 | CASSSGQGAPTDTQYF | TGTGCCAGCAGCTCGGGACAGGGGGCCCCCACAGATACGCAGTATTTT
NA | NA | TRBJ2-1 | TRBV5-1 | CASRWGHINEQFF | TGCGCCAGCAGGTGGGGCCACATCAATGAGCAGTTCTTC
TRBD2 | once | TRBJ2-7 | TRBV30 | CAFTTSGLTYEQYF | TGTGCCTTCACTACTAGCGGGTTAACCTACGAGCAGTACTTC
TRBD1 | NA | TRBJ1-4 | TRBV19 | CASGQVINEKLFF | TGTGCCAGCGGACAGGTGATTAATGAAAAACTGTTTTTT
NA | few | TRBJ2-1 | TRBV7-9 | CVTQDRGLGEQFF | TGTGTCACCCAGGACAGAGGGCTGGGTGAGCAGTTCTTC
NA | NA | TRBJ2-7 | TRBV29-1 | CSVDDSHEQYF | TGCAGCGTTGACGACTCCCACGAGCAGTACTTC
TRBD2 | NA | TRBJ2-4 | TRBV19 | CASSFGASGVKNIQYF | TGTGCCAGTAGTTTCGGGGCTAGCGGGGTGAAAAACATTCAGTACTTC
TRBD1 | NA | TRBJ2-1 | TRBV7-9 | CASSLGHGQGGEQFF | TGTGCCAGCAGCTTAGGACATGGACAGGGCGGTGAGCAGTTCTTC
NA | NA | TRBJ1-6 | TRBV7-9 | CASSLLGGGDSPLHF | TGTGCCAGCAGCTTATTGGGGGGAGGGGATTCACCCCTCCACTTT
TRBD2 | NA | TRBJ2-4 | TRBV9 | CASSVDQTSGRPLAKNIQYF | TGTGCCAGCAGCGTCGATCAGACTAGCGGGAGACCGCTGGCCAAAAACATTCAGTACTTC
TRBD1 | NA | TRBJ1-2 | TRBV29-1 | CSVPRRGQGDYGYTF | TGCAGCGTTCCCCGAAGGGGACAGGGGGATTATGGCTACACCTTC
NA | NA | TRBJ1-6 | TRBV19 | CASSIQGSNSPLHF | TGTGCCAGTAGTATCCAGGGTAGTAATTCACCCCTCCACTTT
NA | NA | TRBJ1-2 | TRBV6-5 | CASRRDSYGYTF | TGTGCCAGCAGACGCGACAGCTATGGCTACACCTTC
NA | NA | TRBJ1-6 | TRBV27 | CASCRQLNSPLHF | TGTGCCAGCTGTAGGCAACTAAATTCACCCCTCCACTTT
TRBD1 | NA | TRBJ1-1 | TRBV18 | CASSPDREAFF | TGTGCCAGCTCACCGGACAGGGAAGCTTTCTTT
NA | NA | TRBJ2-5 | TRBV7-9 | CASSFSNQETQYF | TGTGCCAGCAGCTTTTCAAACCAAGAGACCCAGTACTTC
NA | NA | TRBJ1-4 | TRBV5-1 | CASSLGPSDNEKLFF | TGCGCCAGCAGCTTGGGGCCCTCAGATAATGAAAAACTGTTTTTT
NA | NA | TRBJ2-7 | TRBV2 | CASSESPGKYYEQYF | TGTGCCAGCAGTGAAAGCCCAGGAAAATACTACGAGCAGTACTTC
NA | NA | TRBJ1-1 | TRBV6-5 | CASSLLGGRGTEAFF | TGTGCCAGCAGTTTGCTCGGGGGGAGGGGCACTGAAGCTTTCTTT
NA | NA | TRBJ2-7 | TRBV4-3 | CASSQERTDTGSSYEQYF | TGCGCCAGCAGCCAAGAACGGACTGACACTGGGAGCTCCTACGAGCAGTACTTC
NA | NA | TRBJ1-1 | TRBV30 | CAYQSLPGKYEAFF | TGTGCCTACCAATCACTTCCGGGAAAATATGAAGCTTTCTTT
NA | NA | TRBJ2-1 | TRBV28 | CASSLGGGDEQFF | TGTGCCAGCAGTTTAGGTGGGGGCGATGAGCAGTTCTTC
TRBD2 | once | TRBJ2-1 | TRBV5-1 | CASRETSGGPYEQFF | TGCGCCAGCAGAGAGACTAGCGGGGGTCCCTATGAGCAGTTCTTC
NA | once | TRBJ2-7 | TRBV30 | CAWGMTTSSYEQYF | TGTGCCTGGGGAATGACGACAAGCTCCTACGAGCAGTACTTC
NA | NA | TRBJ1-1 | TRBV10-3 | CAISESEVGATEAFF | TGTGCCATCAGTGAGTCGGAGGTGGGGGCCACTGAAGCTTTCTTT
TRBD1 | NA | TRBJ1-1 | TRBV11-3 | CASSLGDSYNTEAFF | TGTGCCAGCAGCTTAGGGGACAGCTATAACACTGAAGCTTTCTTT
NA | NA | TRBJ2-1 | TRBV5-1 | CASSYDSAGYNEQFF | TGCGCCAGCAGCTACGACAGTGCTGGGTACAATGAGCAGTTCTTC
NA | NA | TRBJ1-1 | TRBV5-6 | CASSLVVRGEMNTEAFF | TGTGCCAGCAGCTTGGTGGTTCGGGGAGAAATGAACACTGAAGCTTTCTTT
NA | NA | TRBJ2-2 | TRBV9 | CATSGAGTGELFF | TGTGCCACCTCGGGAGCGGGCACCGGGGAGCTGTTTTTT
NA | NA | TRBJ2-7 | TRBV27 | CASSLGFRGAYEQYF | TGTGCCAGCAGTTTAGGTTTTCGGGGGGCTTACGAGCAGTACTTC
TRBD2 | once | TRBJ2-5 | TRBV9 | CASSVLAGGPSETQYF | TGTGCCAGCAGTGTACTAGCGGGAGGGCCCTCAGAGACCCAGTACTTC
NA | NA | TRBJ1-5 | TRBV6-1 | CASSETRLGGPQHF | TGTGCCAGCAGTGAGACGCGCCTGGGGGGGCCCCAGCATTTT
NA | NA | TRBJ2-7 | TRBV27 | CASSPVGDPNEQYF | TGTGCCAGCAGTCCCGTGGGCGATCCCAACGAGCAGTACTTC
NA | NA | TRBJ2-7 | TRBV5-1 | CASSLGTAVEQYF | TGCGCCAGCAGCTTGGGAACAGCTGTAGAGCAGTACTTC
TRBD1 | NA | TRBJ2-7 | TRBV27 | CASSRDRGHDEQYF | TGTGCCAGCAGTCGAGACAGGGGTCACGACGAGCAGTACTTC